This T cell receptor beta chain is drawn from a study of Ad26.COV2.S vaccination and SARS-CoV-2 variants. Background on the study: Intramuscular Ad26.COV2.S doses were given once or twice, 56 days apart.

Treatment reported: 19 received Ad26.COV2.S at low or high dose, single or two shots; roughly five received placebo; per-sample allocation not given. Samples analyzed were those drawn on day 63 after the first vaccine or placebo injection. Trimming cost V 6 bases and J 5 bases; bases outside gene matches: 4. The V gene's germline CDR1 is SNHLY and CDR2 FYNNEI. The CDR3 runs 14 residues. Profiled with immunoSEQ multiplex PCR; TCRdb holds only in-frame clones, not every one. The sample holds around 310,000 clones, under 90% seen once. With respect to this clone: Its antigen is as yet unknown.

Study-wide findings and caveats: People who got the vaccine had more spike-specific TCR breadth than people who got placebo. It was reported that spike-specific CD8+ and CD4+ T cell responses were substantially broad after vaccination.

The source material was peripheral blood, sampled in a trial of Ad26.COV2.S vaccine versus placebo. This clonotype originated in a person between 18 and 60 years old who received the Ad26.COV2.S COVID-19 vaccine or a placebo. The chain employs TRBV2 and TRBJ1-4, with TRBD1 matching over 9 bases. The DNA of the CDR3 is TGTGCCAGCAGGGGGACAGGGTTGAATGAAAAACTGTTTTTT. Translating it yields CASRGTGLNEKLFF.